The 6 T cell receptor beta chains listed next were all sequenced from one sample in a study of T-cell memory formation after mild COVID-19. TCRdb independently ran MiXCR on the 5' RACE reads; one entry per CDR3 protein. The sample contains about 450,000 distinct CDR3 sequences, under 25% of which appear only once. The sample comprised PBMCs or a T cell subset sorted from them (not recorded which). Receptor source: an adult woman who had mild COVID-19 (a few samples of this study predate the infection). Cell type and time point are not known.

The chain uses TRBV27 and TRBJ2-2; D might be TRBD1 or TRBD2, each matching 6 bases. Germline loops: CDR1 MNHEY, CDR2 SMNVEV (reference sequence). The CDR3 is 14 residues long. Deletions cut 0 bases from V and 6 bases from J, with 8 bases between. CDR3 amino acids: CASSLSGGPGELFF. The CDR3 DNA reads TGTGCCAGCAGTTTATCTGGGGGGCCCGGGGAGCTGTTTTTT.

The CDR3 is CASSSGTGEAKNIQYF. The CDR3, as DNA: TGTGCCAGCAGTTCGGGGACAGGGGAGGCCAAAAACATTCAGTACTTC. The chain has TRBV27 and TRBJ2-4, with TRBD1 identical over 10 bases. V dropped 4 bases and J dropped 1; count of bases not matched to a gene: 4. The CDR3 length is 16 residues. Germline CDR1 and CDR2: MNHEY and SMNVEV (reference sequence).

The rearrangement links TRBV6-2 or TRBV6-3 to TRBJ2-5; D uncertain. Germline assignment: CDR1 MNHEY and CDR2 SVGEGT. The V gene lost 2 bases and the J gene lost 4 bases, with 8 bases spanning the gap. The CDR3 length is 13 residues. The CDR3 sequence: CASSYRPSETQYF. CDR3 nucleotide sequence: TGTGCCAGCAGTTACCGGCCCTCAGAGACCCAGTACTTC.

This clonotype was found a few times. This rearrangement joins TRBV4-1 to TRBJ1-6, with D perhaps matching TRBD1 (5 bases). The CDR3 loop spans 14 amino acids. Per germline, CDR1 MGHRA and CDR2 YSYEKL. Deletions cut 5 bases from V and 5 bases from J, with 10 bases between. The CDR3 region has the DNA TGCGCCAGCAGCGAGTGGACAAATAATTCACCCCTCCACTTT. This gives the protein CASSEWTNNSPLHF.

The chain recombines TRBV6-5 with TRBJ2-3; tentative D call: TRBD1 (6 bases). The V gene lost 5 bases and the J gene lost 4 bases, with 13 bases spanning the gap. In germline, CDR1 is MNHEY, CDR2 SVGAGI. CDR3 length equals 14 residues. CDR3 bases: TGTGCCAGCAGTCCAGGGGATTCGGCAGATACGCAGTATTTT. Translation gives CASSPGDSADTQYF.

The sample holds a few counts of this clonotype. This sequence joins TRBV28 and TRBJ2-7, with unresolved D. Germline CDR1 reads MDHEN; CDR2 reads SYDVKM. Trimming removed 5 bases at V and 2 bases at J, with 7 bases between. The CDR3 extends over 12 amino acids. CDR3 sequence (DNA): TGTGCCAGCAGTACGGATCCCTACGAGCAGTACTTC. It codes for CASSTDPYEQYF.